This T cell receptor (beta chain) was identified in a study of PD-1 blockade in classical Hodgkin lymphoma. At the level of the study: Intravenous nivolumab at 3 mg/kg was given to patients every 2 weeks. General study points: Nivolumab initiation under 1 year post-ASCT meant exclusion.

This CDR3 has 14 residues. Per the germline V gene, CDR1 is SNHLY and CDR2 is FYNNEI. V lost 6 bases, J lost 6 bases, and 16 bases lay in between. Comments on this clone: Its specificity is not known.

The data were produced by immunoSEQ multiplex PCR, yet TCRdb's version contains in-frame clones alone and is incomplete. This sample has around 50,000 clones; about three quarters occur once, and the top ten carry 10% to 15%. Described time point: cycle 4 day 1 (C4D1), after less than seven weeks of nivolumab. Exposure to brentuximab vedotin varied, and each patient had relapsed following autologous stem cell transplantation. The TCR originated in a human donor with classical Hodgkin lymphoma. V and J are TRBV2 and TRBJ2-3; D is possibly TRBD2 (5 bases). Sample: peripheral blood mononuclear cells (PBMCs), taken before the fourth cycle of nivolumab. The CDR3 here is CASSEDRGWDTQYF. The CDR3 nucleotides read TGTGCCAGCAGCGAGGATCGGGGTTGGGATACGCAGTATTTT. The full variable domain, completed using reference TRBV2 and TRBJ2-3, is EPEVTQTPSHQVTQMGQEVILRCVPISNHLYFYWYRQILGQKVEFLVSFYNNEISEKSEIFDDQFSVERPDGSNFTLKIRSTKLEDSAMYFCASSEDRGWDTQYFGPGTRLTVL.